This T cell receptor (beta chain) emerged from a study of neurological immune-mediated disorders. The cDNA was synthesized by means of template-switch 5'RACE, which was carried out with 10-nucleotide random UMIs. TCRdb independently ran MiXCR on the 5' RACE reads; one entry per CDR3 protein. The sample shows about 62,000 distinct CDR3 sequences, around 4.8% of them seen only once. V lost 0 bases and J 9 bases, leaving 15 bases between the germline ends. Germline V CDR1 and CDR2: LGHDT, YNNKEL (reference sequence). This CDR3 region has 16 residues. This clonotype has only one observation. The sequenced sample was PBMCs. The sequence derives from a woman in her fifties or sixties with multiple sclerosis. This sequence joins TRBV3-1 and TRBJ1-6, with unresolved D. CDR3 nucleotide sequence: TGTGCCAGCAGCCAAGATCATCCGAATTCCGGTTCACCCCTCCACTTT. This translates into CASSQDHPNSGSPLHF. Drawing the rest from reference TRBV3-1 and TRBJ1-6, the complete variable domain is DTAVSQTPKYLVTQMGNDKSIKCEQNLGHDTMYWYKQDSKKFLKIMFSYNNKELIINETVPNRFSPKSPDKAHLNLHINSLELGDSAVYFCASSQDHPNSGSPLHFGNGTRLTVT.